Detailed here is one TCR beta chain. The data derive from a study of blood T cell repertoires in COVID-19. Study-level information: Both acute and convalescent COVID-19 samples were obtained from the United States, Italy and Spain. T cells, B-cell-depleted T cells, or PBMCs supplied cDNA or gDNA.

CDR3 size: 12 residues. The V segment lost 9 bases and the J segment 3 bases; nucleotides outside the gene matches: 2. Germline V lookup: CDR1 MNHNY, CDR2 SVGAGI (reference sequence). Authors' data handling: Cell counts per sample came from amplifying reference gene primers. Sequencing was performed with immunoSEQ multiplex PCR; in TCRdb, only in-frame clones are kept and a portion is missing. That table is the source of V, J and clone size, and D and trimming were worked out from the DNA. The profile shows just over 150,000 clones, approximately 80% of them singletons. The sequence was collected from a man aged 55 to 70 with acute or convalescent COVID-19. This sequence joins TRBV6-6 and TRBJ1-3; TRBD1 aligns across 7 bases. The sample was peripheral blood. The CDR3 reads CASQGDGNTIYF. The CDR3, as DNA: TGTGCCAGTCAGGGGGATGGAAACACCATATATTTT.